This T cell receptor (beta chain) stems from a study of T cell changes during pregnancy in multiple sclerosis. V shed 2 bases and J shed 10 bases, with 14 bases lying between them. The length of the CDR3 is 13 residues. Looked up from germline, CDR1 is MNHEY and CDR2 is SMNVEV (reference sequence). Measured with immunoSEQ multiplex PCR; TCRdb has only the in-frame clones, and not every one. The sample has 20,000 to 25,000 clones, 86% seen once. The chain links TRBV27 to TRBJ1-1; possibly TRBD1 for D (5 bases). The receptor's source is a female donor in good health, enrolled as a control in a pregnancy study. Specimen: CD8+ T cells from peripheral blood mononuclear cells, collected in the first trimester of pregnancy. As DNA, the CDR3 is TGTGCCAGCAGTTTAACCGGGCGGAGGGGAGCTTTCTTT. It encodes CASSLTGRRGAFF.